The 22 T cell receptor beta chains listed next were all sequenced from one sample in a study of blood T cell repertoires in COVID-19. This table comes from immunoSEQ multiplex PCR, and its TCRdb copy is limited to in-frame clones, with some not included. The sample shows approximately 40,000 clones, roughly 83% of them seen only once. The source material was peripheral blood. These receptors all come from a woman aged 55-70 years with acute or convalescent COVID-19.

The chain is built from TRBV11-2 and TRBJ2-5; possible D gene TRBD2, 5 bases. CDR1 and CDR2 (germline): SGHAT, FQNNGV. CDR3 size: 16 residues. V was shortened by 1 base and J by 7 bases, with 19 bases between the two germline ends. As DNA, the CDR3 is TGTGCCAGCAGCTTAGTCTCGGCCCCCCAAGGAGGGACCCAGTACTTC. This encodes CASSLVSAPQGGTQYF.

The chain carries TRBV19 and TRBJ1-1; a possible D gene is TRBD1 (5 bases). Trimming removed 3 bases from V and 0 bases from J, with 8 bases in between. There are 14 residues in the CDR3. The germline V gene encodes CDR1 LNHDA and CDR2 SQIVND (reference sequence). CDR3 sequence reads: CASSIAGLNTEAFF. The CDR3 DNA reads TGTGCCAGTAGTATCGCAGGGTTGAACACTGAAGCTTTCTTT.

CDR3 sequence (DNA): TGTGCCAGCAGCTTGGGCGCCTACCCCTCCTACGAGCAGTACTTC. Residues: CASSLGAYPSYEQYF. The rearrangement links TRBV11-2 to TRBJ2-7; D uncertain. With 3 bases removed from V and 0 bases from J, the gap between germline ends came to 12 bases. The CDR3 has 15 amino acids. CDR1 SGHAT and CDR2 FQNNGV come from the germline V gene.

CDR3 region: CASSLQGQDPTEQYF. The CDR3 DNA reads as TGTGCCAGCAGCCTCCAGGGACAGGACCCTACCGAGCAGTACTTC. The chain recombines TRBV14 with TRBJ2-7, with 8 bases matching TRBD1. The CDR3 is 15 amino acids. Germline values: CDR1 SGHDN, CDR2 FVKESK. V lost 4 bases to trimming and J lost 6 bases; unmatched junction nucleotides: 11.

The V and J genes are TRBV18 and TRBJ1-2; D is ambiguous. V lost 1 base and J 8 bases, leaving 14 bases between the germline ends. Germline loops: CDR1 KGHSH, CDR2 LQKENI. This CDR3 contains 14 residues. CDR3 coding DNA: TGTGCCAGCTCACCACGGTCCGCCGGAGAGGGCTACACCTTC. It encodes CASSPRSAGEGYTF.

V and J are TRBV3-1 (or the pseudogene TRBV3-2) and TRBJ2-1; 13 bases match TRBD2. V lost 3 bases, J lost 7 bases, and 6 bases stayed unmatched. Germline lookup yields CDR1 LGHDT and CDR2 YNNKEL (reference sequence). The CDR3 runs 16 residues. CDR3 sequence: CASSQGLAGIGNEQFF. The CDR3 DNA sequence: TGTGCCAGCAGCCAGGGACTAGCGGGAATAGGAAATGAGCAGTTCTTC.

The rearrangement links TRBV6-4 to TRBJ1-6; possibly TRBD1 for D (6 bases). There are 14 residues in the CDR3. V lost 2 bases and J lost 7, with 9 bases in between. Germline values: CDR1 MRHNA, CDR2 SNTAGT. The CDR3 sequence: CASSDGGHNSPLHF. CDR3 DNA sequence: TGTGCCAGCAGTGACGGGGGCCACAATTCACCCCTCCACTTT.

The rearrangement joins TRBV5-1 to TRBJ2-2, with 9 bases identical to TRBD1. CDR3 length equals 18 residues. Per the germline V gene, CDR1 is SGHRS and CDR2 is YFSETQ. The J segment lost 1 base and the V segment lost 0 bases, leaving 7 bases of the junction unmatched. CDR3 sequence: CASSLVGGTGLNTGELFF. The CDR3 bases are TGCGCCAGCAGCTTGGTAGGGGGGACAGGGCTGAACACCGGGGAGCTGTTTTTT.

The rearrangement joins TRBV7-9 to TRBJ1-1, with 7 nucleotides matching TRBD1. The CDR3 loop spans 13 amino acids. The ends lost 5 bases at V and 6 bases at J; junction bases unmatched: 6. Germline V gene sequence: CDR1 SEHNR, CDR2 FQNEAQ (reference sequence). The CDR3 DNA sequence: TGTGCCAGCAGCCCGCGACAGGGCCCTGAAGCTTTCTTT. It encodes CASSPRQGPEAFF.

The chain couples TRBV14 to TRBJ2-1, with D uncertain. CDR3 size: 14 residues. The ends were cut back, 1 base at V and 0 bases at J, with 4 bases in the middle. Germline V CDR1 and CDR2: SGHDN, FVKESK. The CDR3 DNA is TGTGCCAGCAGCCAAGTTCTCTCCTACAATGAGCAGTTCTTC. Translating it yields CASSQVLSYNEQFF.

The J gene is TRBJ2-7, the V gene TRBV11-2; TRBD2 agrees at 9 bases. Trimming took 3 bases from V and 2 from J; bases not matched to a gene: 8. Germline CDR1 and CDR2: SGHAT and FQNNGV. CDR3 length: 16 amino acids. In DNA, the CDR3 is TGTGCCAGCAGCTTTGGACTAGCGCGACCCACCTACGAGCAGTACTTC. It translates to CASSFGLARPTYEQYF.

The chain recombines TRBV2 with TRBJ2-1, with 10 bases that match TRBD2. The V segment lost 4 bases and the J segment 7 bases; nucleotides outside the gene matches: 7. Looked up from germline, CDR1 is SNHLY and CDR2 is FYNNEI. This CDR3 spans 15 amino acids. The CDR3 DNA is TGTGCCAGCAGTGGCTTCGCTAGCGGGAGTAATGAGCAGTTCTTC. Translating gives CASSGFASGSNEQFF.

V gene TRBV9 combines with J gene TRBJ1-2; D call uncertain. The V end lost 5 bases, the J end lost 0 bases, and 14 bases lay between the germline ends. CDR3 size: 15 residues. From germline, CDR1 is SGDLS and CDR2 YYNGEE. The CDR3 is CASSYLDGTNYGYTF. CDR3 sequence (DNA): TGTGCCAGCAGTTACCTGGACGGGACTAACTATGGCTACACCTTC. The whole variable domain, remainder taken from reference TRBV9 and TRBJ1-2, is DSGVTQTPKHLITATGQRVTLRCSPRSGDLSVYWYQQSLDQGLQFLIQYYNGEERAKGNILERFSAQQFPDLHSELNLSSLELGDSALYFCASSYLDGTNYGYTFGSGTRLTVV.

The V gene is TRBV9, the J gene TRBJ2-1; 10 nucleotides align to TRBD1. The junction had 6 bases not matched to a gene; V was cut back by 0 bases and J by 9 bases. Germline V gives CDR1 SGDLS, CDR2 YYNGEE. The CDR3 has 15 amino acids. CDR3 protein: CASSVGDRGPGEQFF. CDR3 coding DNA: TGTGCCAGCAGCGTAGGAGACAGGGGGCCGGGTGAGCAGTTCTTC.

This sequence joins TRBV5-4 and TRBJ2-2; a weak D match, TRBD2 (6 bases). CDR3 length equals 14 residues. V was clipped by 3 bases and J by 4 bases, with 10 bases between them. Per the germline V gene, CDR1 is SGHNT and CDR2 is YYREEE (reference sequence). The CDR3 here is CASSSGGVTGELFF. CDR3 DNA sequence: TGTGCCAGCAGCTCCGGAGGGGTCACCGGGGAGCTGTTTTTT. Complete variable domain (other parts from reference TRBV5-4 and TRBJ2-2): ETGVTQSPTHLIKTRGQQVTLRCSSQSGHNTVSWYQQALGQGPQFIFQYYREEENGRGNFPPRFSGLQFPNYSSELNVNALELDDSALYLCASSSGGVTGELFFGEGSRLTVL.

CDR3 nucleotide sequence: TGTGCCAGCAGTACGACAGGGGGCACAGATACGCAGTATTTT. This sequence encodes CASSTTGGTDTQYF. The chain carries TRBV2 and TRBJ2-3; 8 bases are a match to TRBD1. Germline V gene sequence: CDR1 SNHLY, CDR2 FYNNEI. The V segment lost 5 bases and the J segment 1 base; nucleotides outside the gene matches: 2. The CDR3 sequence is 14 residues long.

This sequence joins TRBV19 and TRBJ1-5; D remains ambiguous. This CDR3 is 15 amino acids long. Trimming pared 5 bases from V and 4 bases from J, leaving 15 bases between. The germline CDR1 and CDR2 sequences are LNHDA and SQIVND (reference sequence). CDR3 bases: TGTGCCAGTAGTGTAGGAGCAGGAATTAATCAGCCCCAGCATTTT. This encodes CASSVGAGINQPQHF.

This chain uses TRBV18 with TRBJ2-7; tentatively, D is TRBD2 (6 bases). V was trimmed by 1 base and J by 5 bases, leaving 21 bases between them. There are 17 residues in the CDR3. CDR1 KGHSH and CDR2 LQKENI come from the germline V gene. The CDR3 coding sequence is TGTGCCAGCTCACCACAGAGGGGCAGGAGGGTCATCCACGAGCAGTACTTC. Translated: CASSPQRGRRVIHEQYF.

This chain uses TRBV9 with TRBJ2-5; D is perhaps TRBD2 (6 bases). The length of the CDR3 is 14 residues. V gave up 3 bases and J gave up 0 bases, with 9 bases separating them. Germline V gene lookup returns CDR1 SGDLS and CDR2 YYNGEE. CDR3 DNA: TGTGCCAGCAGCGGAAGCGGGTACCAAGAGACCCAGTACTTC. Amino acids: CASSGSGYQETQYF.

This clone has just a few counts. The chain joins TRBV2 to TRBJ1-6; TRBD1 matches at 7 bases. CDR1 is SNHLY, CDR2 FYNNEI, per germline. V trimming: 6 bases; J trimming: 8 bases; junction bases outside the gene matches: 10. There are 15 residues in the CDR3. The CDR3, as DNA: TGTGCCAGCAGGGAAAGGACAGGAGCTTATTCACCCCTCCACTTT. It codes for CASRERTGAYSPLHF.

The chain is built from TRBV18 and TRBJ1-4, with D maybe TRBD1 (5 bases). The V end was cut by 3 bases, the J end by 3 bases, with 11 bases between. The CDR3 is 15 residues long. In germline, CDR1 is KGHSH, CDR2 LQKENI. The CDR3 DNA follows: TGTGCCAGCTCACCCGAGCAGGGTTCTAATGAAAAACTGTTTTTT. It is translated as CASSPEQGSNEKLFF.

The genes are TRBV4-1 and TRBJ2-5, with D perhaps matching TRBD2 (7 bases). CDR1 MGHRA and CDR2 YSYEKL come from the germline V gene. The CDR3 is made up of 18 amino acids. V lost 4 bases and J lost 7, with 28 bases in between. CDR3 residues: CASSPNEAVGGPQGTQYF. In DNA form, the CDR3 reads TGCGCCAGCAGCCCGAACGAAGCGGTGGGAGGGCCACAGGGGACCCAGTACTTC.